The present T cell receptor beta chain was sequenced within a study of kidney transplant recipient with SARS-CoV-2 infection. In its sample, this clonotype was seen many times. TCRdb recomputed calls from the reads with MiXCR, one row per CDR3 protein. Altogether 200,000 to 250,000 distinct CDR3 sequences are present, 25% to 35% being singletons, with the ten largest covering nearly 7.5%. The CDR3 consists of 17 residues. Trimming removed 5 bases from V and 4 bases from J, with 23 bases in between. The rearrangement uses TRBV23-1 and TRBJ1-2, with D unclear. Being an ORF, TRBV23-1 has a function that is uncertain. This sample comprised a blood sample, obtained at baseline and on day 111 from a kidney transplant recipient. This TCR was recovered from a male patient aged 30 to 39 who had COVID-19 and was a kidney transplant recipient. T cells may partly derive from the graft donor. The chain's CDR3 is CASSDVMLRRKTYGYTF. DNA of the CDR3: TGCGCCAGCAGTGACGTAATGCTACGCAGAAAGACCTATGGCTACACCTTC.